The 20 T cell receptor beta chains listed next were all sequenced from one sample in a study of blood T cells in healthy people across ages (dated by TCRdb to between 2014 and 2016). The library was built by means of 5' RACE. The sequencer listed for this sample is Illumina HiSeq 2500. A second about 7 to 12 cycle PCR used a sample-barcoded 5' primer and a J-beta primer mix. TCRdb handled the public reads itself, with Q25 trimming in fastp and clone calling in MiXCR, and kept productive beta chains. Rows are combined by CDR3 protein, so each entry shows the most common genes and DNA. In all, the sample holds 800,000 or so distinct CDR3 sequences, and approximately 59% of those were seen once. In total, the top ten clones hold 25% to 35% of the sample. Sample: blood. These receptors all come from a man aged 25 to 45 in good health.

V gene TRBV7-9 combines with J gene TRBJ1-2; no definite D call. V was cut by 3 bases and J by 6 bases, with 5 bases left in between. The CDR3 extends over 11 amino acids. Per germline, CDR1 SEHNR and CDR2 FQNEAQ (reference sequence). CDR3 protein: CASSFTDGYTF. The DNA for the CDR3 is TGTGCCAGCAGCTTCACAGATGGCTACACCTTC.

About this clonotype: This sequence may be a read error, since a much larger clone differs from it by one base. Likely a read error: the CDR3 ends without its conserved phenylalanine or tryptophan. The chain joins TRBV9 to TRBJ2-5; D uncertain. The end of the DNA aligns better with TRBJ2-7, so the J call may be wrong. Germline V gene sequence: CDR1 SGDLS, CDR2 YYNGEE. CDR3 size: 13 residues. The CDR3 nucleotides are TGTGCCAGCGCTCTAGGAGAAGGCTACGAGCAGTACTTA. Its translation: CASALGEGYEQYL.

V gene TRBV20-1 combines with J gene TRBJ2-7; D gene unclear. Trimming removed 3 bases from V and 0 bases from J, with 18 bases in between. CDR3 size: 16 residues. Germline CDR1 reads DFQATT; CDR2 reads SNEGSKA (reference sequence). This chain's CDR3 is CSASATGEASSYEQYF. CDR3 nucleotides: TGCAGTGCTAGCGCTACGGGTGAGGCTAGCTCCTACGAGCAGTACTTC.

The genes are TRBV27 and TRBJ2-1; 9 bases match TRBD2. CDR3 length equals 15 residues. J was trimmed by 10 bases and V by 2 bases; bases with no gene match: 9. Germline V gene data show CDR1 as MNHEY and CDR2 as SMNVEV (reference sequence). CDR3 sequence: CASSLMAGGQSEQFF. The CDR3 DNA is TGTGCCAGCAGTTTAATGGCGGGGGGGCAAAGCGAGCAGTTCTTC.

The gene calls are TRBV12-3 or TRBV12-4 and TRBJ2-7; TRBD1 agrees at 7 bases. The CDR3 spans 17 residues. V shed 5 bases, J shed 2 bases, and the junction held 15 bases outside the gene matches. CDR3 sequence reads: CASSPITYRGPAYEQYF. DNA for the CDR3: TGTGCCAGCAGTCCTATTACCTACAGGGGCCCAGCCTACGAGCAGTACTTC.

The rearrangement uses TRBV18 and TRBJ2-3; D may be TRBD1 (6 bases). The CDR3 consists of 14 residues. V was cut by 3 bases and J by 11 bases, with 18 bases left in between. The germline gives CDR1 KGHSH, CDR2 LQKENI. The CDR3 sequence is CASSPGTGPLKQYF. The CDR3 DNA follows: TGTGCCAGCTCACCGGGAACAGGGCCCCTCAAGCAGTATTTT.

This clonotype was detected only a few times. The CDR3 sequence: CSVPGGYNEQFF. DNA of the CDR3: TGCAGCGTCCCCGGTGGGTACAATGAGCAGTTCTTC. The rearrangement uses TRBV29-1 and TRBJ2-1; D remains ambiguous. Trimming took off 6 bases at V and 4 bases at J, with 10 bases between the two ends. Germline assignment: CDR1 SQVTM and CDR2 ANQGSEA. The CDR3 runs 12 residues.

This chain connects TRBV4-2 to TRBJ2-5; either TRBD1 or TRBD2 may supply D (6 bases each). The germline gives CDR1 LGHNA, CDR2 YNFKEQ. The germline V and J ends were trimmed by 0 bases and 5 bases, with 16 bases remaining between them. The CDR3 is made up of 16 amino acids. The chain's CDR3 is CASSQDNAGGRETQYF. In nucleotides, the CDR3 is TGTGCCAGCAGCCAAGATAACGCCGGGGGCCGGGAGACCCAGTACTTC.

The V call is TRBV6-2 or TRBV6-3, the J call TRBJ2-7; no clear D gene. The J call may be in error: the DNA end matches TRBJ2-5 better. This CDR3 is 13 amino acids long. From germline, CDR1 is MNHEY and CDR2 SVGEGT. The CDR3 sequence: CASSQSHAGTQYF. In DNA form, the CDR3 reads TGTGCCAGCAGTCAAAGCCACGCCGGGACCCAGTACTTC.

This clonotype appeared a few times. CDR3: CASMGDSSYEQYF. CDR3 sequence (DNA): TGTGCCAGCATGGGTGACAGCTCCTACGAGCAGTACTTC. This chain connects TRBV6-1 to TRBJ2-7; tentative D call: TRBD1 (5 bases). V gave up 7 bases and J gave up 0 bases, with 10 bases separating them. The germline V gene has CDR1 MNHNS and CDR2 SASEGT. This CDR3 region has 13 residues.

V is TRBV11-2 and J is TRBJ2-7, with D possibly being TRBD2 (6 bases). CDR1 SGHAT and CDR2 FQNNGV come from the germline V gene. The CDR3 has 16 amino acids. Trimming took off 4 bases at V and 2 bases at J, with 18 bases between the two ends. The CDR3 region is CASSSLGGATTYEQYF. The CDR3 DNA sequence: TGTGCCAGCAGCTCCTTAGGAGGGGCTACGACCTACGAGCAGTACTTC.

The CDR3 DNA sequence: TGTGCCAGCATGATGGCAGCATCATCACGCGAGCAGTACTTC. Translation gives CASMMAASSREQYF. The rearrangement uses TRBV27 and TRBJ2-7; D is unresolved. CDR1 and CDR2 from the germline V gene are MNHEY and SMNVEV (reference sequence). V lost 7 bases and J lost 6, with 19 bases in between. The CDR3 is 14 residues long.

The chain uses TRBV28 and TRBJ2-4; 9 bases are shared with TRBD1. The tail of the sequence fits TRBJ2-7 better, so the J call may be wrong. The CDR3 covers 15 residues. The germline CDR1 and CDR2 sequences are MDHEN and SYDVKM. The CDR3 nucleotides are TGTGCCAGCAGGCCCGCCGGGACAGGGCTCTACGAGCAGTACTTC. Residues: CASRPAGTGLYEQYF.

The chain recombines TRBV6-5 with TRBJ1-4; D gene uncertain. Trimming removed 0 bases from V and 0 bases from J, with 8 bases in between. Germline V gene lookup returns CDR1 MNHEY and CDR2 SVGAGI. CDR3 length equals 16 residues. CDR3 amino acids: CASSYSGPSTNEKLFF. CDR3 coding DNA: TGTGCCAGCAGTTACTCCGGGCCTTCAACTAATGAAAAACTGTTTTTT.

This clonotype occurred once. The CDR3 DNA is TGTGCCAGCAGTTTACCAACTGGGAGGGGACCTGGCTACACCTTC. The encoded protein is CASSLPTGRGPGYTF. The chain recombines TRBV28 with TRBJ1-2; a possible D gene is TRBD1 (5 bases). CDR1 and CDR2 from the germline V gene are MDHEN and SYDVKM. The CDR3 has 15 residues. Between the trimmed V and J ends, which lost 2 bases and 7 bases, there was a span of 17 bases.

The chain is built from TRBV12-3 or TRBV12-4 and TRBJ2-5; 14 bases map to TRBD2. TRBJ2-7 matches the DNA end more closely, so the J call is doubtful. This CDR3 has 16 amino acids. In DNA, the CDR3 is TGTGCCAGCAGTGGACTAGCGGGGGGCGCGTTTTACGAGCAGTACTTC. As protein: CASSGLAGGAFYEQYF.

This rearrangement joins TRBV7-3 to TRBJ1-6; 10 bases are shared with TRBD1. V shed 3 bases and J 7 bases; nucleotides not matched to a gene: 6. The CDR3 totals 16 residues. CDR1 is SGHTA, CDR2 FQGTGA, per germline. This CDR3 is CASSLDRGTQNSPLHF. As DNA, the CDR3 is TGTGCCAGCAGCTTGGACAGGGGGACCCAAAATTCACCCCTCCACTTT.

CDR3 DNA sequence: TGCAGCGTTGATCCGTGGGAAATTTCCACAGATACGCAGTATTTT. Its protein product is CSVDPWEISTDTQYF. This chain links TRBV29-1 with TRBJ2-3; D not resolved. This CDR3 has 15 residues. In germline, CDR1 is SQVTM, CDR2 ANQGSEA. Trimming shortened V by 3 bases and J by 2 bases, and 15 bases separated the two germline ends.

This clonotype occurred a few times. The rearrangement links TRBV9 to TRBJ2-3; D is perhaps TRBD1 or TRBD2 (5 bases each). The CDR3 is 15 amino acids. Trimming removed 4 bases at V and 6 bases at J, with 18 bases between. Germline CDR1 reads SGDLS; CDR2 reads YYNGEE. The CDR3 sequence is CASSPRSGAPDTQYF. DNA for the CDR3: TGTGCCAGCAGCCCACGTTCCGGGGCCCCGGATACGCAGTATTTT.

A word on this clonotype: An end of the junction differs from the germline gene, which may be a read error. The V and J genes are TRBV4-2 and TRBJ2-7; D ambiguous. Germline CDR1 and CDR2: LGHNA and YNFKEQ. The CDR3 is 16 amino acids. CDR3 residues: CAGSQDSQVITYEQYF. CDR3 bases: TGTGCCGGCAGCCAAGATTCTCAGGTGATCACCTACGAGCAGTACTTC.